A single T cell receptor beta chain is shown here with its context. The antigen is undetermined. Sequenced with the Oncomine TCR Beta short-read assay was DNA taken from cultured CD4+ T cells. Cultured CD4+ T cells were the source of extracted genomic DNA. TCRdb used MiXCR to reprocess the PCR reads, holding one entry per CDR3 protein. Here the sample spans around 21,000 distinct CDR3 sequences, about 52% being singletons. Treatment noted: approximately nine-day PBMC culture with coronavirus spike peptide pools or control peptides (ViraFEST assay). Cultures got half-medium changes with IL-2 on days 3 and 7. The germline CDR1 and CDR2 sequences are SGHRS and YFSETQ. There are 14 residues in the CDR3. Germline trimming cut 5 bases from V and 7 bases from J; bases unmatched to any gene: 7. The data were taken from a study of vaccination and CD4 T cells after COVID-19. Overall study context: Nasal swab PCR had shown SARS-CoV-2 positivity in the convalescent patients (roughly 10 mild cases, one severe case).

General study points: From around 21 to 38, the median of SARS-CoV-2-reactive clonotypes rose without reaching significance.

The TCR originated in a human donor who had recovered from COVID-19. The chain employs TRBV5-1 and TRBJ2-4, with 9 bases aligning to TRBD1. The sample was CD4+ T cells from blood, cultured in vitro. In DNA form, the CDR3 reads TGCGCCAGCAGTTGGGGACAGGGAAGCAACATTCAGTACTTC. This translates into CASSWGQGSNIQYF.